This T cell receptor beta chain was obtained from a study of blood T cell repertoires in COVID-19. Overall study context: COVID-19 samples, acute and convalescent, were from the United States, Italy and Spain.

In the source study's methods: Estimated nucleated cell counts came from reference gene primer amplification. Libraries were prepared by immunoSEQ multiplex PCR; TCRdb keeps only in-frame clonotypes and omits some of them. Clonal size and the V and J genes are those of that table, whereas D and trimming came from the DNA. Seen here are 200,000 or so clones, around 83% observed once, and the top ten hold around 3%. CDR1 KGHSH and CDR2 LQKENI come from the germline V gene. This CDR3 has 15 residues. J gave up 4 bases and V 6 bases, and 9 bases lay outside the gene matches. Sample: peripheral blood. The V call is TRBV18, the J call TRBJ2-1; 7 nucleotides align to TRBD2. This TCR came from a man aged 50-59 years who had recovered from COVID-19. The chain's CDR3 is CASSPGLAEYNEQFF. The DNA for the CDR3 is TGTGCCAGCTCCCCGGGTCTAGCGGAATACAATGAGCAGTTCTTC.